This is a list of T cell receptor beta chains from one sample in a study of blood T cell repertoires in COVID-19. The repertoire was sequenced with immunoSEQ multiplex PCR; TCRdb's copy has only in-frame clones and lacks some. The sample lists some 240,000 clones, about 86% seen once, with about 9.5% in the top ten. Sequencing used peripheral blood. Source of these receptors: a woman over 75 with acute or convalescent COVID-19. Each CDR3 is given with its conserved first and last residue. The D gene is left open where the match is weak. The size of a clone is reported for some rows only, either as once, few or many, or as a class for expanded clones.

TRBV21-1	TRBJ2-2	13	.	.	CAYDRGTTGELFF	TGTGCCTATGATCGGGGGACCACCGGGGAGCTGTTTTTT
TRBV12-5	TRBJ1-4	21	many	TRBD1	CASGLVEGRGQVVLGNEKLFF	TGTGCTAGTGGTTTGGTAGAGGGGCGGGGACAGGTCGTTTTAGGAAATGAAAAACTGTTTTTT
TRBV10-3	TRBJ2-2	13	once	.	CASRDKAHGELFF	TGTGCCAGCCGGGACAAAGCCCACGGGGAGCTGTTTTTT
TRBV11-2	TRBJ2-7	16	once	TRBD2	CASSTTSGGEPYEQYF	TGTGCCAGCAGCACGACTAGCGGGGGGGAACCCTACGAGCAGTACTTC
TRBV12-3/TRBV12-4	TRBJ1-1	13	.	.	CASSIRLRTEAFF	TGTGCCAGCAGCATCCGACTCCGCACTGAAGCTTTCTTT
TRBV3-1/TRBV3-2	TRBJ1-1	13	.	.	CASSNPGGTEAFF	TGTGCCAGCAGCAACCCGGGGGGAACTGAAGCTTTCTTT
TRBV27	TRBJ1-2	15	.	.	CASSLDRRINYGYTF	TGTGCCAGCAGTTTAGATCGGCGGATAAACTATGGCTACACCTTC
TRBV3-1/TRBV3-2	TRBJ2-2	13	.	.	CASSQDRGEELFF	TGTGCCAGCAGCCAAGATAGGGGTGAGGAGCTGTTTTTT
TRBV27	TRBJ1-5	14	.	.	CASSFSGGNQPQHF	TGTGCCAGCAGTTTTTCAGGGGGCAATCAGCCCCAGCATTTT
TRBV7-3	TRBJ1-1	15	.	TRBD1	CASSLQPGTGAEAFF	TGTGCCAGCAGCTTACAGCCCGGGACAGGGGCTGAAGCTTTCTTT
TRBV5-1	TRBJ2-6	15	few	.	CASSPDRSGANVLTF	TGCGCCAGCAGCCCTGACAGATCTGGGGCCAACGTCCTGACTTTC
TRBV7-6	TRBJ1-4	14	.	TRBD1	CASPGTGSNEKLFF	TGTGCCAGCCCTGGGACAGGATCTAATGAAAAACTGTTTTTT
TRBV3-1/TRBV3-2	TRBJ1-3	14	.	.	CASSQEAKGNTIYF	TGTGCCAGCAGCCAAGAGGCAAAAGGAAACACCATATATTTT
TRBV12-3/TRBV12-4	TRBJ1-1	12	.	.	CASSLEEAEAFF	TGTGCCAGCAGTTTAGAGGAGGCTGAAGCTTTCTTT
TRBV3-1/TRBV3-2	TRBJ1-1	14	.	.	CASSQNGANTEAFF	TGTGCCAGCAGCCAAAATGGGGCGAACACTGAAGCTTTCTTT
TRBV28	TRBJ1-1	11	few	.	CAVGGGTEAFF	TGTGCGGTAGGGGGGGGGACTGAAGCTTTCTTT
TRBV11-2	TRBJ2-7	15	.	TRBD1	CASSLDRGHPYEQYF	TGTGCCAGCAGCTTAGACAGGGGGCACCCCTACGAGCAGTACTTC
TRBV30	TRBJ2-7	14	.	TRBD1	CAWRMTGGAYEQYF	TGTGCCTGGAGGATGACAGGGGGCGCCTACGAGCAGTACTTC
TRBV7-3	TRBJ2-5	13	.	.	CASSPRPGETQYF	TGTGCCAGCAGCCCACGTCCTGGCGAGACCCAGTACTTC
TRBV9	TRBJ2-1	14	.	.	CASNSGVSYNEQFF	TGTGCCAGCAATAGCGGTGTCTCCTACAATGAGCAGTTCTTC
TRBV4-1	TRBJ1-2	12	once	TRBD1	CASKQGVGGYTF	TGCGCCAGCAAACAGGGGGTGGGTGGCTACACCTTC
TRBV18	TRBJ1-1	14	.	.	CASSGQTGSTEAFF	TGTGCCAGCTCGGGGCAAACAGGGAGCACTGAAGCTTTCTTT